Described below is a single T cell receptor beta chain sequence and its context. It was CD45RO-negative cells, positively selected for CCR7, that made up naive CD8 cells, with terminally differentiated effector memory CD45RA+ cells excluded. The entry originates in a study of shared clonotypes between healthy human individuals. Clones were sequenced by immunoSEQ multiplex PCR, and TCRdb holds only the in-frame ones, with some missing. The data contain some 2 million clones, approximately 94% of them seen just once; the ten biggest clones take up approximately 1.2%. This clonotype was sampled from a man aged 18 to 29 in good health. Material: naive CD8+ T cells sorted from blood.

CDR3 in amino acids: CASSRSGGLTDTQYF. In DNA, the CDR3 is TGTGCCAGCAGCCGTAGCGGGGGACTCACAGATACGCAGTATTTT. The chain uses TRBV5-4 and TRBJ2-3; TRBD2 matches 9 bases. This CDR3 spans 15 amino acids. The junction had 5 bases not matched to a gene; V was cut back by 4 bases and J by 2 bases. Germline lookup yields CDR1 SGHNT and CDR2 YYREEE (reference sequence).